The clone carrying this T cell receptor (beta chain) was counted a few times. The antigen is unknown. The CDR3 has 15 residues. Looked up from germline, CDR1 is GTSNPN and CDR2 is SVGIG (reference sequence). V was clipped by 3 bases and J by 4 bases; unmatched bases: 12. This record comes from a study of beta chain features in type 1 diabetes. Study-wide context: On cell yields, gender and age, patients and healthy donors were similar.

The whole isolated RNA underwent reverse transcription, so sequencing captured expressed TCRB transcripts. Sequencing of naive, central memory and regulatory T cell samples gave an average of approximately 3.3 million reads. Using immunoSEQ multiplex PCR, the repertoire was profiled, and TCRdb retains in-frame clones only, with some absent. Seen here are 200,000 to 250,000 clones, about a tenth observed once, and the top ten hold roughly 1.4%. Study-wide results and caveats: Since sequencing was performed on cDNA, cells with high TCR expression could be over-represented.

This chain joins TRBV30 and TRBJ2-7; 7 bases fit TRBD1. The sequence was obtained from a man younger than 35 in good health. The sample consisted of central memory CD4+ T cells from blood. The CDR3 here is CAWSFSTGDGYEQYF. CDR3 sequence (DNA): TGTGCCTGGAGCTTTAGCACAGGGGACGGATACGAGCAGTACTTC.